Listed below are T cell receptor beta chains from one sample, sequenced in a study of regulatory T cells in long-lasting Graves disease. TCRdb reanalysed the multiplex PCR reads using MiXCR and keeps one entry per CDR3 protein. The table has 350,000 to 500,000 distinct CDR3 sequences, roughly 17% seen once. This same sample was also part of a study on T cells in Graves' hyperthyroidism and ophthalmopathy.

The source material was peripheral blood mononuclear cells (PBMCs), sampled at new diagnosis, from a patient treated with antithyroid drugs. These receptor sequences come from a woman aged 18-29 years with Graves disease. CDR3s include the opening cysteine and the closing phenylalanine or tryptophan. D genes are given only for firm matches. Only part of the rows carry a size: once, few, many, or a class if the clone is expanded.

j_call clone_size d_call cdr3_length v_call cdr3_aa cdr3_nt
TRBJ2-1 NA TRBD2 15 TRBV7-3 CASSPTSVVFNEQFF TGTGCCAGCAGTCCGACTAGCGTGGTTTTCAATGAGCAGTTCTTC
TRBJ2-7 few NA 12 TRBV12-3/TRBV12-4 CASSFVSYEQYF TGTGCCAGCAGTTTTGTTTCCTACGAGCAGTACTTC
TRBJ2-1 NA TRBD2 14 TRBV5-6 CASSRAGGGNEQFF TGTGCCAGCAGCCGGGCGGGGGGCGGGAATGAGCAGTTCTTC
TRBJ2-1 NA TRBD2 16 TRBV28 CASRPGLAGVYNEQFF TGTGCCAGCAGACCGGGACTAGCGGGAGTGTACAATGAGCAGTTCTTC
TRBJ1-1 few NA 16 TRBV27 CASSLTPTNLNTEAFF TGTGCCAGCAGTTTGACCCCGACAAACCTTAACACTGAAGCTTTCTTT
TRBJ2-7 NA TRBD1 14 TRBV2 CASMTGQGPYEQYF TGTGCCAGCATGACGGGACAGGGGCCCTACGAGCAGTACTTC
TRBJ2-7 once TRBD2 14 TRBV19 CASSTLAAGYEQYF TGTGCCAGTAGTACCCTAGCGGCAGGCTACGAGCAGTACTTC
TRBJ1-5 many NA 16 TRBV6-5 CASSYTGSLGNQPQHF TGTGCCAGCAGTTACACGGGGAGTTTGGGCAATCAGCCCCAGCATTTT
TRBJ2-5 many TRBD2 13 TRBV27 CASSSVAGETQYF TGTGCCAGCAGTTCCGTAGCGGGAGAGACCCAGTACTTC
TRBJ2-1 many NA 12 TRBV5-6 CASRGLTNEQFF TGTGCCAGCAGGGGACTTACCAATGAGCAGTTCTTC
TRBJ1-1 few NA 12 TRBV12-3/TRBV12-4 CASSLRWSEAFF TGTGCCAGCAGTTTGAGGTGGTCTGAAGCTTTCTTT
TRBJ2-3 NA TRBD2 19 TRBV6-2/TRBV6-3 CASSLILLLAGSYTDTQYF TGTGCCAGCAGTTTAATCTTGTTGCTAGCGGGAAGTTACACAGATACGCAGTATTTT
TRBJ1-4 many NA 13 TRBV2 CASRGVNDEKLFF TGTGCCAGCCGGGGGGTGAACGATGAAAAACTGTTTTTT
TRBJ2-1 many NA 11 TRBV7-2 CASSPIYEQFF TGTGCCAGCAGCCCGATATATGAGCAGTTCTTC
TRBJ1-5 NA TRBD1 14 TRBV12-3/TRBV12-4 CASSKGQGVQPQHF TGTGCCAGCAGTAAAGGACAGGGGGTTCAGCCCCAGCATTTT
TRBJ1-5 many TRBD1 14 TRBV10-2 CASSESTGGQPQHF TGCGCCAGCAGTGAGTCGACAGGGGGTCAGCCCCAGCATTTT
TRBJ2-2 NA TRBD2 16 TRBV6-5 CASSYRLAGSTGELFF TGTGCCAGCAGTTACCGACTAGCGGGATCGACCGGGGAGCTGTTTTTT
TRBJ1-2 few NA 13 TRBV20-1 CSAPEGGTYGYTF TGCAGTGCCCCTGAGGGGGGAACCTATGGCTACACCTTC
TRBJ2-1 NA TRBD1 13 TRBV28 CASSRQGSDEQFF TGTGCCAGCAGTCGACAGGGTTCGGATGAGCAGTTCTTC
TRBJ2-1 NA NA 15 TRBV19 CASRALGGAYNEQFF TGTGCCAGTAGAGCTCTCGGCGGGGCCTACAATGAGCAGTTCTTC
TRBJ2-2 many TRBD1 14 TRBV18 CASSTRTGLRELFF TGTGCCAGCTCAACCCGGACAGGGCTCCGGGAGCTGTTTTTT
TRBJ2-1 many NA 12 TRBV5-5 CASRYEGDEQFF TGTGCCAGCAGGTACGAGGGGGATGAGCAGTTCTTC
TRBJ1-1 many NA 13 TRBV3-1 CASSLDRKTEAFF TGTGCCAGCAGCCTTGACAGGAAGACTGAAGCTTTCTTT
TRBJ1-1 many NA 15 TRBV7-2 CASSSQGPGNTEAFF TGTGCCAGCAGCTCCCAGGGACCGGGGAACACTGAAGCTTTCTTT
TRBJ2-1 many TRBD1 16 TRBV28 CASSLSGTGSYNEQFF TGTGCCAGCAGTTTATCCGGGACAGGTTCCTACAATGAGCAGTTCTTC
TRBJ2-1 many NA 15 TRBV7-6 CASSLGTGPYNEQFF TGTGCCAGCAGCTTAGGAACAGGGCCCTACAATGAGCAGTTCTTC
TRBJ2-2 few TRBD2 16 TRBV12-3/TRBV12-4 CASRREREGRGGELFF TGTGCCAGCAGGAGGGAGCGGGAGGGCCGGGGCGGGGAGCTGTTTTTT
TRBJ1-1 many NA 12 TRBV4-3 CASSQVGSEAFF TGCGCCAGCAGCCAAGTTGGATCAGAAGCTTTCTTT
TRBJ2-7 many TRBD2 13 TRBV20-1 CSATLADPYEQYF TGCAGTGCTACCCTAGCGGACCCCTACGAGCAGTACTTC
TRBJ2-4 few TRBD1 12 TRBV3-1 CASSQVADRVYF TGTGCCAGCAGCCAAGTGGCGGACAGGGTTTACTTC
TRBJ2-5 few NA 12 TRBV11-2 CASRKEGETQYF TGTGCCAGCAGAAAAGAAGGGGAGACCCAGTACTTC
TRBJ1-6 NA NA 16 TRBV28 CASSLEVLSQWSPLHF TGTGCCAGCAGTTTAGAGGTCTTGTCCCAATGGTCACCCCTCCACTTT
TRBJ1-2 many NA 12 TRBV28 CASSFGFRGYTF TGTGCCAGCAGTTTCGGATTTCGGGGCTACACCTTC
TRBJ2-1 NA TRBD2 15 TRBV7-2 CASSLAGGRGNEQFF TGTGCCAGCAGCTTAGCGGGAGGGCGAGGCAATGAGCAGTTCTTC
TRBJ2-7 many NA 13 TRBV7-2 CASSFVPGHEQYF TGTGCCAGCAGCTTCGTCCCAGGGCACGAGCAGTACTTC
TRBJ2-4 NA TRBD2 15 TRBV5-1 CASSLVGGSKNIQYF TGCGCCAGCAGCTTGGTGGGGGGGAGCAAAAACATTCAGTACTTC
TRBJ2-5 few NA 14 TRBV7-2 CASSERTTAETQYF TGTGCCAGCAGCGAACGGACTACTGCCGAGACCCAGTACTTC
TRBJ2-1 NA TRBD2 17 TRBV19 CASSRNGLADSYNEQFF TGTGCCAGTAGTCGAAACGGACTAGCGGATTCCTACAATGAGCAGTTCTTC
TRBJ2-5 NA NA 12 TRBV19 CASSRNGETQYF TGTGCCAGTAGTAGAAATGGAGAGACCCAGTACTTC
TRBJ2-7 many TRBD2 13 TRBV20-1 CSARQLATGEQYF TGCAGTGCTAGACAACTAGCGACGGGAGAGCAGTACTTC
TRBJ1-5 NA NA 17 TRBV28 CASRQTRQINSNQPQHF TGTGCCAGCAGACAAACTCGACAGATTAATAGCAATCAGCCCCAGCATTTT
TRBJ2-7 many TRBD2 16 TRBV7-2 CASRRNPAGGFSEQYF TGTGCCAGCAGAAGAAACCCAGCGGGAGGATTTAGCGAGCAGTACTTC
TRBJ1-5 many NA 15 TRBV3-1 CASSQDLRATQPQHF TGTGCCAGCAGCCAAGATCTGAGGGCCACTCAGCCCCAGCATTTT
TRBJ2-1 many TRBD1 15 TRBV12-3/TRBV12-4 CASSLADRVYNEQFF TGTGCCAGCAGTTTAGCGGACAGGGTTTACAATGAGCAGTTCTTC
TRBJ2-5 few NA 15 TRBV9 CASSIEDSEQETQYF TGTGCCAGCAGCATAGAGGATAGCGAGCAAGAGACCCAGTACTTC
TRBJ2-7 medium-sized TRBD1 14 TRBV6-1 CASSIGTEAYEQYF TGTGCCAGCAGCATCGGGACAGAGGCTTACGAGCAGTACTTC
TRBJ2-7 NA TRBD1 13 TRBV29-1 CSAGAGTGMEQYF TGCAGCGCTGGGGCTGGGACAGGGATGGAGCAGTACTTC